This entry concerns a single T cell receptor (beta chain). Germline CDR1 SNHLY, CDR2 FYNNEI. CDR3 length: 15 residues. The V and J ends lost 3 bases and 8 bases respectively, with 17 bases between them. The data belong to a study of blood T cell repertoires in COVID-19. Measured with immunoSEQ multiplex PCR; TCRdb has only the in-frame clones, and not every one. This table has roughly 160,000 clones, roughly 70% appearing once. The chain links TRBV2 to TRBJ2-1, with D possibly matching TRBD2 (6 bases). The receptor was derived from an elderly woman with acute or convalescent COVID-19. Sample: peripheral blood. The CDR3 reads CASSDLLAIDDEQFF. CDR3 DNA: TGTGCCAGCAGTGATCTACTAGCCATCGATGATGAGCAGTTCTTC. The full variable domain, its missing parts supplied by reference TRBV2 and TRBJ2-1, is EPEVTQTPSHQVTQMGQEVILRCVPISNHLYFYWYRQILGQKVEFLVSFYNNEISEKSEIFDDQFSVERPDGSNFTLKIRSTKLEDSAMYFCASSDLLAIDDEQFFGPGTRLTVL.